This TCR beta chain was sequenced for a study of blood T cells in healthy people across ages. Study in general: There was about one barcoded beta molecule captured by template switching per two T cells.

A second about 7 to 12 cycle PCR used barcoded and J-beta primers. MiXCR, run by TCRdb on the 5' RACE reads, gives a single entry per CDR3 protein. The sample shows some 750,000 distinct CDR3 sequences, approximately 21% of them seen only once. The CDR3 runs to 13 residues. V was trimmed by 8 bases and J by 0 bases, leaving 11 bases between them. Germline loops: CDR1 SQVTM, CDR2 ANQGSEA. The TCR originated in a man between 65 and 79 years old in good health. Source material: blood. The chain is built from TRBV29-1 and TRBJ1-5; D uncertain. CDR3 sequence: CSFKPYSNQPQHF. The CDR3, as DNA: TGCAGCTTCAAGCCGTATAGCAATCAGCCCCAGCATTTT.